This T cell receptor beta chain was obtained from a study of vaccination and CD4 T cells after COVID-19. There are 16 residues in the CDR3. CDR1 and CDR2 (germline): LNHNV, YYDKDF (reference sequence). Trimming cost V 3 bases and J 5 bases; bases outside gene matches: 10. Findings of the study overall: Spike mono-reactivity applied to 304 of 307 vaccine-specific clones detected in convalescent patients.

Noted treatment: roughly ten-day PBMC culture with coronavirus spike peptide pools or control peptides (ViraFEST assay). The study sequenced cultured CD4+ T cell DNA using the Oncomine TCR Beta short-read assay. TCRdb independently ran MiXCR on the PCR reads; one entry per CDR3 protein. The repertoire holds around 21,000 distinct CDR3 sequences, with roughly 50% as singletons. On this clonotype: Its specificity is unknown.

This chain connects TRBV15 to TRBJ1-2; 9 positions agree with TRBD1. The sample consisted of CD4+ T cells from blood, cultured in vitro. The TCR was taken from a human donor who had recovered from COVID-19. The CDR3 loop reads CATSSGGDRDIYGYTF. The CDR3 DNA sequence: TGTGCCACCAGCAGTGGGGGGGACAGGGATATTTATGGCTACACCTTC. The complete variable domain, with remaining parts taken from reference TRBV15 and TRBJ1-2, reads DAMVIQNPRYQVTQFGKPVTLSCSQTLNHNVMYWYQQKSSQAPKLLFHYYDKDFNNEADTPDNFQSRRPNTSFCFLDIRSPGLGDTAMYLCATSSGGDRDIYGYTFGSGTRLTVV.